This TCR beta chain was profiled in a study of Graves' ophthalmopathy and Graves' hyperthyroidism. Study details: The blood sample was drawn at first diagnosis and before any treatment. Points from the study as a whole: Blood repertoires reportedly contained most expanded thyroid clonotypes above 0.001 frequency. The 13-signature model separated ophthalmopathy from stable hyperthyroidism at over 85% sensitivity and roughly 83% specificity.

This clonotype was seen at least ten times. Antigen specificity is unknown. Hyperthyroidism was classified as stable if no ophthalmopathy occurred within 18 months of follow-up. The V end was cut by 6 bases, the J end by 6 bases, with 8 bases between. The CDR3 is 12 residues long. CDR1 MGHDK and CDR2 SYGVNS come from the germline V gene. RNA transcripts yielded amplified TCR beta CDR3 regions. After a first-round RT-PCR with HTBI primers, a second-round multiplex PCR was run. Via MiXCR, TCRdb re-called the multiplex PCR reads, giving one row per CDR3 protein. The sample yields a few hundred thousand distinct CDR3 sequences, about 21% seen once.

The chain carries TRBV25-1 and TRBJ2-2; D is ambiguous. Sequences were obtained from peripheral blood. The clonotype originates from a young woman with stable Graves' hyperthyroidism. CDR3 coding DNA: TGTGCCAGCAGACTTGGCTCCGGGGAGCTGTTTTTT. It translates to CASRLGSGELFF.